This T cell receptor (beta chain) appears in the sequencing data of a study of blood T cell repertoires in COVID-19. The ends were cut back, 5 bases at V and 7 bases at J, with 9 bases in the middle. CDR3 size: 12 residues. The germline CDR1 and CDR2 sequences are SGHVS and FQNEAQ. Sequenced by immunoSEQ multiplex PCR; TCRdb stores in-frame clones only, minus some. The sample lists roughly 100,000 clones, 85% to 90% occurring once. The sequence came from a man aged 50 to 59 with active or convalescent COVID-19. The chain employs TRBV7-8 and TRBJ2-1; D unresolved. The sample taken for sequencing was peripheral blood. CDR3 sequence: CASSRTGNEQFF. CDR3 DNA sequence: TGTGCCAGCAGCCGCACCGGGAATGAGCAGTTCTTC. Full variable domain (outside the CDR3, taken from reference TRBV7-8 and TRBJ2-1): GAGVSQSPRYKVAKRGQDVALRCDPISGHVSLFWYQQALGQGPEFLTYFQNEAQLDKSGLPSDRFFAERPEGSVSTLKIQRTQQEDSAVYLCASSRTGNEQFFGPGTRLTVL.